The 5 T cell receptor beta chains listed next were all sequenced from one sample in a study of blood T cell repertoires in COVID-19. The method was immunoSEQ multiplex PCR; TCRdb's version includes in-frame clones alone and lacks a portion of them. The sample includes hundreds of thousands of clones, 70% to 75% of them seen just once. The material sequenced was peripheral blood. Receptors were obtained from an elderly woman with acute or convalescent COVID-19.

This clone was observed a few times. V usage is TRBV7-9 and J usage is TRBJ1-2; D remains ambiguous. The CDR3 covers 14 residues. Trimming took off 5 bases at V and 5 bases at J, with 15 bases between the two ends. The germline V gene has CDR1 SEHNR and CDR2 FQNEAQ (reference sequence). The CDR3 here is CASSVGLGAYGYTF. The CDR3 DNA sequence: TGTGCCAGCAGCGTCGGACTGGGCGCGTATGGCTACACCTTC.

The chain employs TRBV6-5 and TRBJ2-7, with 8 bases aligning to TRBD1. Germline CDR1 MNHEY, CDR2 SVGAGI. The CDR3 runs 15 residues. Losses at the gene ends were 7 bases for V and 3 bases for J; bases not matched to a gene: 11. CDR3 sequence: CASMNRDRRFYEQYF. The CDR3 DNA follows: TGTGCCAGCATGAATCGGGACAGGAGATTCTACGAGCAGTACTTC.

In the case of this clone: The same CDR3 can be traced to other DNA sequences in this sample. The V call is TRBV27, the J call TRBJ2-7; 7 bases agree with TRBD1. The germline V gene has CDR1 MNHEY and CDR2 SMNVEV (reference sequence). The V and J ends lost 6 bases and 2 bases, in that order; junction bases with no gene match: 4. The CDR3 loop spans 13 amino acids. In DNA form, the CDR3 reads TGTGCCAGCAGGAGGCAGGGGGCCTACGAGCAGTACTTC. Its translation is CASRRQGAYEQYF.

The V gene is TRBV5-8, the J gene TRBJ2-7; TRBD1 matches at 9 bases. The CDR3 has 15 amino acids. The trim removed 1 base at V and 3 bases at J, leaving 5 bases unmatched. From germline, CDR1 is SGHTS and CDR2 YDEGEE. CDR3 in DNA: TGTGCCAGCAGCTTGCACCGGGACAGGGTCTACGAGCAGTACTTC. Protein product: CASSLHRDRVYEQYF.

The chain joins TRBV6-1 to TRBJ2-3; 8 nucleotides align to TRBD2. Germline CDR1 is MNHNS and CDR2 is SASEGT. V lost 3 bases and J lost 2; bases outside the gene matches: 4. CDR3 length: 15 residues. CDR3: CASSDSGGPTDTQYF. The CDR3 DNA reads TGTGCCAGCAGTGATTCGGGGGGGCCCACAGATACGCAGTATTTT.